The next 24 T cell receptor beta chains were all read from a single sample in a study of shared clonotypes between healthy human individuals. Clones were sequenced by immunoSEQ multiplex PCR, and TCRdb holds only the in-frame ones, with some missing. The sample carries over 2 million clones, roughly 95% recorded once. Sequenced: naive CD4+ T cells sorted from blood. Subset here: CD45RA+ positively selected. These receptors all come from a man in his late teens or twenties in good health.

The chain carries TRBV11-2 and TRBJ1-2, with a tentative D call TRBD1 (5 bases). Germline CDR1 is SGHAT and CDR2 is FQNNGV. V was cut by 5 bases and J by 8 bases, with 15 bases left in between. The length of the CDR3 is 13 residues. In DNA, the CDR3 is TGTGCCAGCAGCCGGGGGGATTTAGGCGGCTACACCTTC. The encoded protein is CASSRGDLGGYTF.

The rearrangement joins TRBV7-8 to TRBJ1-1; D unresolved. This CDR3 comprises 15 residues. Per the germline V gene, CDR1 is SGHVS and CDR2 is FQNEAQ. V lost 1 base, J lost 5 bases, and 14 bases lay in between. Here the CDR3 reads CASSLGISLETEAFF. The CDR3 nucleotides are TGTGCCAGCAGCTTAGGCATCTCTCTGGAGACTGAAGCTTTCTTT. The entire variable domain, with the rest obtained from reference TRBV7-8 and TRBJ1-1, is as follows: GAGVSQSPRYKVAKRGQDVALRCDPISGHVSLFWYQQALGQGPEFLTYFQNEAQLDKSGLPSDRFFAERPEGSVSTLKIQRTQQEDSAVYLCASSLGISLETEAFFGQGTRLTVV.

V is TRBV28 and J is TRBJ1-2; TRBD1 is a possible D gene (6 bases). Germline CDR1 is MDHEN and CDR2 is SYDVKM. Between the trimmed V and J ends, which lost 2 bases and 1 base, there was a span of 8 bases. CDR3 length: 14 residues. CDR3 protein: CASSLLRGNYGYTF. As DNA, the CDR3 is TGTGCCAGCAGTTTACTCAGGGGTAACTATGGCTACACCTTC.

The chain carries TRBV7-9 and TRBJ1-5; D may be TRBD1 (5 bases). This CDR3 is 13 amino acids long. V shed 2 bases and J shed 8 bases, with 10 bases lying between them. Germline loops: CDR1 SEHNR, CDR2 FQNEAQ (reference sequence). CDR3 amino acids: CASSLRTQEPQHF. The CDR3 nucleotides are TGTGCCAGCAGCTTAAGAACACAGGAGCCCCAGCATTTT.

The chain employs TRBV19 and TRBJ1-3; D is perhaps TRBD1 (6 bases). Looked up from germline, CDR1 is LNHDA and CDR2 is SQIVND (reference sequence). The CDR3 contains 19 residues. V was pared by 4 bases and J by 0 bases, with 22 bases between. The CDR3 sequence is CASSTMGARLFSSGNTIYF. CDR3 in DNA: TGTGCCAGTAGTACCATGGGGGCTCGTTTATTTAGCTCTGGAAACACCATATATTTT.

As for this clone: Other DNA sequences in the sample encode the same CDR3. V gene TRBV6-5 combines with J gene TRBJ2-7; D is perhaps TRBD1 (5 bases). Trimming stripped 3 bases from V and 1 base from J, with 7 bases between. Germline V gene sequence: CDR1 MNHEY, CDR2 SVGAGI. This CDR3 has 13 amino acids. The CDR3 here is CASSYGASYEQYF. The CDR3 nucleotides are TGTGCCAGCAGTTATGGGGCGTCCTACGAGCAGTACTTC.

The V and J genes are TRBV9 and TRBJ2-5; TRBD2 agrees at 7 bases. Trimming at V came to 0 bases and at J to 5 bases, leaving 7 bases not matched to a gene. The germline CDR1 and CDR2 sequences are SGDLS and YYNGEE. This CDR3 has 15 residues. CDR3 in amino acids: CASSVGGLGGETQYF. Written as DNA, the CDR3 is TGTGCCAGCAGCGTAGGAGGACTAGGAGGGGAGACCCAGTACTTC.

This clone was counted once. This sequence joins TRBV29-1 and TRBJ1-1; possible D gene TRBD1, 5 bases. The CDR3 loop spans 14 amino acids. Germline V CDR1 and CDR2: SQVTM, ANQGSEA. Trimming took off 4 bases at V and 4 bases at J, with 16 bases between the two ends. CDR3 coding DNA: TGCAGCGTTGTTCTTGGGGACTGGGGCACTGAAGCTTTCTTT. Translation gives CSVVLGDWGTEAFF.

This chain uses TRBV4-1 with TRBJ2-1; 7 nucleotides match TRBD2. The CDR3 length is 14 residues. The germline CDR1 and CDR2 sequences are MGHRA and YSYEKL. J lost 5 bases, V lost 4 bases, and 5 bases had no gene match. CDR3 sequence (DNA): TGCGCCAGCAGCCTTACTAGCGCTAACAATGAGCAGTTCTTC. Protein sequence: CASSLTSANNEQFF.

The V and J genes are TRBV11-2 and TRBJ2-2; TRBD1 matches 7 bases. Per the germline V gene, CDR1 is SGHAT and CDR2 is FQNNGV. The CDR3 loop spans 15 amino acids. The V gene end was trimmed by 5 bases and the J gene end by 2 bases; junction bases not matched to a gene: 5. Here the CDR3 reads CASSPNRGNTGELFF. Here the CDR3 DNA reads TGTGCCAGCAGCCCCAACAGGGGAAACACCGGGGAGCTGTTTTTT.

About this clone itself: The identical CDR3 is also encoded by other nucleotide sequences in the sample. The chain has TRBV7-2 and TRBJ2-7; 7 nucleotides agree with TRBD1. CDR3 length: 13 residues. The germline V gene encodes CDR1 SGHTA and CDR2 FQGNSA. J gave up 2 bases and V 5 bases, and 3 bases lay outside the gene matches. The CDR3 region is CASSIDRAYEQYF. The DNA for the CDR3 is TGTGCCAGCAGCATCGACAGGGCCTACGAGCAGTACTTC.

This sequence joins TRBV7-2 and TRBJ2-1; tentative D call: TRBD2 (5 bases). In germline, CDR1 is SGHTA, CDR2 FQGNSA. V was cut by 5 bases and J by 5 bases, with 13 bases left in between. The length of the CDR3 is 14 residues. CDR3 nucleotides: TGTGCCAGCAGCCCTGTGGTGACTAACAATGAGCAGTTCTTC. Protein sequence: CASSPVVTNNEQFF.

In regard to this clone: Other DNA sequences of this sample code for an identical CDR3. The chain joins TRBV5-1 to TRBJ2-7; D call uncertain. Trimming cost V 0 bases and J 1 base, with 8 bases left between them. The germline gives CDR1 SGHRS, CDR2 YFSETQ. This CDR3 region has 14 residues. The CDR3 loop reads CASSLAAGSYEQYF. The CDR3 DNA sequence: TGCGCCAGCAGCTTGGCTGCCGGATCCTACGAGCAGTACTTC.

The J gene is TRBJ1-2, the V gene TRBV5-4; TRBD1 aligns across 8 bases. Germline-derived CDR1 and CDR2 are SGHNT and YYREEE (reference sequence). Trimming at V came to 6 bases and at J to 6 bases, leaving 7 bases not matched to a gene. The CDR3 consists of 13 residues. DNA for the CDR3: TGTGCCAGCACCACCGGACAGGGCCATGGCTACACCTTC. Translated, it gives CASTTGQGHGYTF. The full variable domain, its missing parts supplied by reference TRBV5-4 and TRBJ1-2, is ETGVTQSPTHLIKTRGQQVTLRCSSQSGHNTVSWYQQALGQGPQFIFQYYREEENGRGNFPPRFSGLQFPNYSSELNVNALELDDSALYLCASTTGQGHGYTFGSGTRLTVV.

The chain has TRBV5-7 and TRBJ1-2; 9 bases match TRBD1. TRBV5-7 is classed as an ORF, of uncertain function. The CDR3 loop spans 14 amino acids. V lost 0 bases to trimming and J lost 6 bases; unmatched junction nucleotides: 3. The CDR3 sequence: CASSLDRGPDGYTF. In nucleotides, the CDR3 is TGTGCCAGCAGCTTGGACAGGGGGCCGGATGGCTACACCTTC.

The chain recombines TRBV5-6 with TRBJ1-4; the D is unclear. This CDR3 comprises 15 residues. Germline V lookup: CDR1 SGHDT, CDR2 YYEEEE. V was shortened by 4 bases and J by 0 bases, with 10 bases between the two germline ends. CDR3 loop: CASSTSGTTNEKLFF. The CDR3 DNA sequence: TGTGCCAGCAGCACCTCGGGTACAACTAATGAAAAACTGTTTTTT.

This rearrangement joins TRBV29-1 to TRBJ2-7; tentative D call: TRBD2 (6 bases). From germline, CDR1 is SQVTM and CDR2 ANQGSEA. This CDR3 comprises 13 residues. V shed 3 bases and J shed 5 bases, with 14 bases lying between them. As DNA, the CDR3 is TGCAGCGTTGACGGACTATATCCCCACGAGCAGTACTTC. Protein sequence: CSVDGLYPHEQYF.

The CDR3 DNA is TGCGCCAGCACTCTGACGCGGGGGTCTAGCACAGATACGCAGTATTTT. As protein: CASTLTRGSSTDTQYF. The chain is built from TRBV5-1 and TRBJ2-3, with TRBD2 matching 7 bases. CDR1 and CDR2 from the germline V gene are SGHRS and YFSETQ. The V gene end was trimmed by 6 bases and the J gene end by 0 bases; junction bases not matched to a gene: 10. The CDR3 spans 16 residues.

The V gene is TRBV4-1, the J gene TRBJ2-1, with TRBD2 matching over 7 bases. Germline CDR1 and CDR2: MGHRA and YSYEKL. The CDR3 extends over 15 amino acids. V was clipped by 3 bases and J by 0 bases; unmatched bases: 2. CDR3 nucleotides: TGCGCCAGCAGCCAGACTAGCAGCTCCTACAATGAGCAGTTCTTC. Its translation is CASSQTSSSYNEQFF.

A note on this clone: Other DNA sequences in the sample encode the same CDR3. The gene calls are TRBV6-1 and TRBJ2-7, with TRBD2 as a possible D gene (5 bases). V lost 0 bases and J 4 bases, leaving 7 bases between the germline ends. Germline lookup yields CDR1 MNHNS and CDR2 SASEGT. The CDR3 runs 13 residues. The CDR3 coding sequence is TGTGCCAGCAGTGAAGCTCGGGGATACGAGCAGTACTTC. The encoded protein is CASSEARGYEQYF.

This clone came up once. The chain is built from TRBV7-9 and TRBJ2-3; 9 nucleotides agree with TRBD2. CDR3 length: 16 amino acids. Germline CDR1 is SEHNR and CDR2 is FQNEAQ (reference sequence). The trim removed 4 bases at V and 1 base at J, leaving 6 bases unmatched. This chain's CDR3 is CASSSRGGTGTDTQYF. CDR3 coding DNA: TGTGCCAGCAGCTCGCGGGGGGGAACCGGCACAGATACGCAGTATTTT. The variable domain in full, completed from reference TRBV7-9 and TRBJ2-3, reads DTGVSQNPRHKITKRGQNVTFRCDPISEHNRLYWYRQTLGQGPEFLTYFQNEAQLEKSRLLSDRFSAERPKGSFSTLEIQRTEQGDSAMYLCASSSRGGTGTDTQYFGPGTRLTVL.

This chain joins TRBV9 and TRBJ1-4; no definite D call. CDR3 size: 17 residues. The ends were cut back, 0 bases at V and 3 bases at J, with 15 bases in the middle. Germline assignment: CDR1 SGDLS and CDR2 YYNGEE. The CDR3 coding sequence is TGTGCCAGCAGCGTAGGTCAGGCTGCGTTGGCTAATGAAAAACTGTTTTTT. This encodes CASSVGQAALANEKLFF.

The chain recombines TRBV4-1 with TRBJ2-1; D call uncertain. V dropped 3 bases and J dropped 2 bases, with 17 bases sitting between them. This CDR3 is built from 17 residues. Per the germline V gene, CDR1 is MGHRA and CDR2 is YSYEKL. The CDR3 protein is CASSQSPDGRTYNEQFF. As DNA, the CDR3 is TGCGCCAGCAGCCAGTCTCCGGACGGCCGGACCTACAATGAGCAGTTCTTC.

The V call is TRBV18, the J call TRBJ1-1; D unresolved. CDR3 length: 15 residues. Germline assignment: CDR1 KGHSH and CDR2 LQKENI. The V end was cut by 3 bases, the J end by 1 base, with 12 bases between. CDR3 protein: CASSPLRGTNTEAFF. DNA for the CDR3: TGTGCCAGCTCACCTTTACGGGGTACGAACACTGAAGCTTTCTTT.